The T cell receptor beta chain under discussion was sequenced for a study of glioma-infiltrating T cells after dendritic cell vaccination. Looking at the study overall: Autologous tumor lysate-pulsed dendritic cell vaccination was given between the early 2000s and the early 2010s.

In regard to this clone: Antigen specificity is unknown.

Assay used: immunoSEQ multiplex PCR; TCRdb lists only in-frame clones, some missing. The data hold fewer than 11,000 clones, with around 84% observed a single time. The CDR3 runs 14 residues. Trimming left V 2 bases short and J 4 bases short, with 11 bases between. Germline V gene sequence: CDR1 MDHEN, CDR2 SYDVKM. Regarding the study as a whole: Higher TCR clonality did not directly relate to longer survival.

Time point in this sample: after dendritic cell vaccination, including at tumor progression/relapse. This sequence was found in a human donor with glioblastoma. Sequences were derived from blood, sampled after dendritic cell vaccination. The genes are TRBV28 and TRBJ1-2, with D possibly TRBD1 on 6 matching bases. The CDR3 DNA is TGTGCCAGCAGTTTAGAGGGGGGGTTCTATGGCTACACCTTC. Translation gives CASSLEGGFYGYTF.